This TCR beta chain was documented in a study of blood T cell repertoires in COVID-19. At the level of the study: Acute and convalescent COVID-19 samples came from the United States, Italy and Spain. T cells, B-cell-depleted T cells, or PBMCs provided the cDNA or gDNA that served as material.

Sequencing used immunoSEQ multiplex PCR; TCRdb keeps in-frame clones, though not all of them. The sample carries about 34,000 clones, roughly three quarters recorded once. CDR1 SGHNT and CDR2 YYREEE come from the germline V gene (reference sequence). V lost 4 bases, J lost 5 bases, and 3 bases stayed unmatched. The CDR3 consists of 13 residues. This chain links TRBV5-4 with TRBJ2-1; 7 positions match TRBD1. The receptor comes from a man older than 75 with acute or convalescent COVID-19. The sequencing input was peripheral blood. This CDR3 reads CASSRDSHNEQFF. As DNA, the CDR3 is TGTGCCAGCAGCAGGGACAGCCACAATGAGCAGTTCTTC.